The clone carrying this TCR beta chain has a count of ten or more. Its target is unknown. These data are taken from a study of T cells in Graves' hyperthyroidism and ophthalmopathy. The study, taken as a whole, reports: From stable hyperthyroidism, ophthalmopathy was separated by a 13 V-J model. The model forecast ophthalmopathy, anticipating it by a median approximately 7 months before onset.

V dropped 7 bases and J dropped 3 bases, with 10 bases sitting between them. Germline V gene data show CDR1 as SQVTM and CDR2 as ANQGSEA. The CDR3 sequence is 12 residues long. Amplified TCR beta CDR3 regions came from RNA transcripts. When the TCR CDR3 underwent first-round RT-PCR, the HTBI primer set was used. TCRdb passed the multiplex PCR reads through MiXCR, listing each CDR3 protein once. The profile shows roughly 580,000 distinct CDR3 sequences, roughly 50% of them singletons. It was considered stable Graves' hyperthyroidism when ophthalmopathy did not progress within 18 months. The chain links TRBV29-1 to TRBJ1-5; D not resolved. This clonotype was obtained from a woman aged 18 to 35 with Graves' hyperthyroidism. Specimen: peripheral blood or thyroid tissue (not recorded which). CDR3 nucleotides: TGCAGCGCTATGACATACAATCAGCCCCAGCATTTT. It codes for CSAMTYNQPQHF.